This T cell receptor (beta chain) was captured by sequencing in a study of T cells in localized non-small cell lung cancer. CDR1 is SEHNR, CDR2 FQNEAQ, per germline (reference sequence). V shed 3 bases, J shed 5 bases, and the junction held 1 base outside the gene matches. CDR3 length: 15 residues. Sequenced by immunoSEQ multiplex PCR; TCRdb stores in-frame clones only, minus some. Among some 78,000 clones listed, roughly 86% were seen once. Sequenced material: peripheral blood, taken before any cancer treatment. The TCR originated in a man between 40 and 70 years old with stage I lung adenocarcinoma. The gene calls are TRBV7-9 and TRBJ2-5; 15 positions match TRBD2. The DNA of the CDR3 is TGTGCCAGCAGCTTGGGGACTAGCGGGAGGGAGACCCAGTACTTC. It codes for CASSLGTSGRETQYF.